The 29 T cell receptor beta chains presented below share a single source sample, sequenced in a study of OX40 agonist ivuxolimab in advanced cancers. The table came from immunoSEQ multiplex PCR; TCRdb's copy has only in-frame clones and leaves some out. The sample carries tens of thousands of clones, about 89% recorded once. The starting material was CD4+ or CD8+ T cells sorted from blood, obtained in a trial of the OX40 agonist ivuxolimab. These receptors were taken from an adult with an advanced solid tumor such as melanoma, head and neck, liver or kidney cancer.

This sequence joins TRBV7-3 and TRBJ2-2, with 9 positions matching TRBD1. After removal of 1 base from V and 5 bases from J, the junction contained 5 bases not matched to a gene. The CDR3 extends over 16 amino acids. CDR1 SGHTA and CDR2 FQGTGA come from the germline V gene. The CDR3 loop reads CASSLIGQGFTGELFF. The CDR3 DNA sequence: TGTGCCAGCAGCTTAATCGGACAGGGGTTTACCGGGGAGCTGTTTTTT.

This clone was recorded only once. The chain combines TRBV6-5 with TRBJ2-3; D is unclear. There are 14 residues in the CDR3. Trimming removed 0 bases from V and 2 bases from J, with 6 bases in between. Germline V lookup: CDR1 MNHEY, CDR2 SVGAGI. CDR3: CASSYSGNTDTQYF. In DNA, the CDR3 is TGTGCCAGCAGTTACTCTGGGAACACAGATACGCAGTATTTT.

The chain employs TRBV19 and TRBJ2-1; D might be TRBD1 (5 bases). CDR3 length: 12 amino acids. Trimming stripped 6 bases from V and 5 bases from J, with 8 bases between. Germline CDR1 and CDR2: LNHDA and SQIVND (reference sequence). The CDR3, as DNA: TGTGCCAGTAGGTACAGGAACAATGAGCAGTTCTTC. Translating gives CASRYRNNEQFF.

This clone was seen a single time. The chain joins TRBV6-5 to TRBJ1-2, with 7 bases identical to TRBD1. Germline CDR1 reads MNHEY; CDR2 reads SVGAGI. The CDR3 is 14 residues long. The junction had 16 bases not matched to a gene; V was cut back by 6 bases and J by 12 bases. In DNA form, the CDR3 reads TGTGCCAGCAGCCCGACAGAGGGGGCGCGAGGCCACACCTTC. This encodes CASSPTEGARGHTF.

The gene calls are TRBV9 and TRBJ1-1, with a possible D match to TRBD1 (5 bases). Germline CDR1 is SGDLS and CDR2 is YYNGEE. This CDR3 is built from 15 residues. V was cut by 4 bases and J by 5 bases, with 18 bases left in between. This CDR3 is CASSYTGTGGTEAFF. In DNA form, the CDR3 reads TGTGCCAGCAGCTACACCGGGACGGGCGGTACTGAAGCTTTCTTT.

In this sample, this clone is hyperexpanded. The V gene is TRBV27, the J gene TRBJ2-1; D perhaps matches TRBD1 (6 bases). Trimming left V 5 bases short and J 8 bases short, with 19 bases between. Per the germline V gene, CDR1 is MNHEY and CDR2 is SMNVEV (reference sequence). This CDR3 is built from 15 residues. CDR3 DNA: TGTGCCAGCAGTCCTACGCCAGGGGCGGGCGATGAGCAGTTCTTC. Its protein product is CASSPTPGAGDEQFF.

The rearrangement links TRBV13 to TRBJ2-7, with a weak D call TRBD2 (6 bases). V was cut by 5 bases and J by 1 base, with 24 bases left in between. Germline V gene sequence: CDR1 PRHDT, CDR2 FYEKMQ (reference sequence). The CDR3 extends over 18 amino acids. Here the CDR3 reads CASSKTLGGPELSYEQYF. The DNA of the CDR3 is TGTGCCAGCAGCAAAACCCTCGGGGGTCCCGAGTTGTCCTACGAGCAGTACTTC.

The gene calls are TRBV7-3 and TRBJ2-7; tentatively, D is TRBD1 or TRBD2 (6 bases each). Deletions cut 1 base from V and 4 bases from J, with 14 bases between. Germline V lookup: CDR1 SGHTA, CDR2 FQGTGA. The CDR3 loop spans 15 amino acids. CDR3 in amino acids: CASSLSPGAGYEQYF. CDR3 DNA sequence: TGTGCCAGCAGCTTAAGTCCGGGGGCAGGGTACGAGCAGTACTTC.

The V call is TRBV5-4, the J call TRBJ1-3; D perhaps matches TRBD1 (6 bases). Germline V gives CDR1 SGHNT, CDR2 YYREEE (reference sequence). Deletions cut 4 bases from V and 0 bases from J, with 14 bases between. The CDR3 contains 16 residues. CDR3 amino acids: CASSMRQGNSGNTIYF. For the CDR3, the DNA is TGTGCCAGCAGCATGAGGCAGGGGAACTCTGGAAACACCATATATTTT. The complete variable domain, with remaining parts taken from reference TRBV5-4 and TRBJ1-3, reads ETGVTQSPTHLIKTRGQQVTLRCSSQSGHNTVSWYQQALGQGPQFIFQYYREEENGRGNFPPRFSGLQFPNYSSELNVNALELDDSALYLCASSMRQGNSGNTIYFGEGSWLTVV.

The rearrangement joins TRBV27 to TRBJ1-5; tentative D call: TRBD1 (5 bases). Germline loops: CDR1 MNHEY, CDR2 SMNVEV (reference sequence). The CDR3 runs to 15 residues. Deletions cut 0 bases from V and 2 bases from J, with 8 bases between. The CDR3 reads CASSLSGHGNQPQHF. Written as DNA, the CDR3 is TGTGCCAGCAGTTTATCTGGACACGGCAATCAGCCCCAGCATTTT.

The CDR3 bases are TGTGCCAGTAGTAAAGGCTCGGATGAGAATGAAAAACTGTTTTTT. Translated: CASSKGSDENEKLFF. The V call is TRBV19, the J call TRBJ1-4; D not certain. V was cut by 4 bases and J by 5 bases, with 14 bases left in between. The CDR3 length is 15 residues. CDR1 is LNHDA and CDR2 is SQIVND in the germline V gene (reference sequence).

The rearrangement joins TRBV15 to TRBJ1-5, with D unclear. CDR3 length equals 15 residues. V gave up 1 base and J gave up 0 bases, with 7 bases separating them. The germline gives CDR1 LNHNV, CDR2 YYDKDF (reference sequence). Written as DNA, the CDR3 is TGTGCCACCAGCAGAGGCCGGAATAGCAATCAGCCCCAGCATTTT. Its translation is CATSRGRNSNQPQHF.

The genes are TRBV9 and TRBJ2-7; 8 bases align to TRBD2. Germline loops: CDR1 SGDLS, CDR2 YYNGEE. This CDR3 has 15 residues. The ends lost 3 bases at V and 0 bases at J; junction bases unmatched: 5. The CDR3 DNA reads TGTGCCAGCAGCGCCTCAGCGGGAGTCTCCTACGAGCAGTACTTC. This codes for CASSASAGVSYEQYF.

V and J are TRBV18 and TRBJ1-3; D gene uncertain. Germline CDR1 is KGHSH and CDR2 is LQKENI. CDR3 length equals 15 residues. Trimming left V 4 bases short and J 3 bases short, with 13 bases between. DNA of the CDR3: TGTGCCAGCTCACAGGGCGGACCCCTTGGAAACACCATATATTTT. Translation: CASSQGGPLGNTIYF.

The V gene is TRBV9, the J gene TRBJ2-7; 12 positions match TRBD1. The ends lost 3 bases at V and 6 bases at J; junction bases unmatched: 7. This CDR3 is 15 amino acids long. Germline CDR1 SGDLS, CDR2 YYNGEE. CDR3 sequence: CASSASGTGGAEQYF. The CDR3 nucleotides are TGTGCCAGCAGCGCATCCGGGACAGGGGGCGCCGAGCAGTACTTC.

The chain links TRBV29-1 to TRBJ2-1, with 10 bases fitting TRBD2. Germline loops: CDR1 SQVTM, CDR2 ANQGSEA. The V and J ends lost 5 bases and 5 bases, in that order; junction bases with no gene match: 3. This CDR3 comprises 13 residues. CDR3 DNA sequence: TGCAGCGTTTGGACTAGCGGTGACAATGAGCAGTTCTTC. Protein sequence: CSVWTSGDNEQFF.

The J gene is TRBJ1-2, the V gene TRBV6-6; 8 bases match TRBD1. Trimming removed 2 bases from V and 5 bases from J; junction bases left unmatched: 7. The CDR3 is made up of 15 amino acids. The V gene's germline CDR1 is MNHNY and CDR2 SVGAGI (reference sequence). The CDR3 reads CASSYLQGASYGYTF. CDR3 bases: TGTGCCAGCAGTTACCTCCAGGGGGCGAGTTATGGCTACACCTTC.

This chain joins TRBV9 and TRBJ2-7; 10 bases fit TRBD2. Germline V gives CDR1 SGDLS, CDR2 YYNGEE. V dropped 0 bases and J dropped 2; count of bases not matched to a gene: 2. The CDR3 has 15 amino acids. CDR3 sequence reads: CASSVASGSAYEQYF. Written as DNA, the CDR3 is TGTGCCAGCAGCGTAGCTAGCGGGAGTGCCTACGAGCAGTACTTC.

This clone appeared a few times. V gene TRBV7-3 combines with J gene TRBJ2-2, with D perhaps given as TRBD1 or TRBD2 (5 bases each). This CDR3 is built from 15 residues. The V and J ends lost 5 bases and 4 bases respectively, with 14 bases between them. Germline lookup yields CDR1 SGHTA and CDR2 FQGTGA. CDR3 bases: TGTGCCAGCAGCGCCAGGGAGTATGGCACCGGGGAGCTGTTTTTT. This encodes CASSAREYGTGELFF.

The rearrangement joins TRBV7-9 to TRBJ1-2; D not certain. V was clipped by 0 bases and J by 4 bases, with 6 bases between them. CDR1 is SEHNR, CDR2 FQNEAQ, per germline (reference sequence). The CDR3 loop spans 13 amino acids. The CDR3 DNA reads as TGTGCCAGCAGCTTAGCGGGGTTCTATGGCTACACCTTC. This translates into CASSLAGFYGYTF.

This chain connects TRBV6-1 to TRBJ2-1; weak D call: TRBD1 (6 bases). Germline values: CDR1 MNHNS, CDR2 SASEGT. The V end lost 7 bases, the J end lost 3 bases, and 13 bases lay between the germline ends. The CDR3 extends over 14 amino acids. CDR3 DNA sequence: TGTGCCAGCATATCCGGGACACTCTACAATGAGCAGTTCTTC. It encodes CASISGTLYNEQFF.

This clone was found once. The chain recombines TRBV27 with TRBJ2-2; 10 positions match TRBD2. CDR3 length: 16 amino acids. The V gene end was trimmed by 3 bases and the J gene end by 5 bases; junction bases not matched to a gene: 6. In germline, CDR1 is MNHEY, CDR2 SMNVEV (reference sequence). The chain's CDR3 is CASSFSRGLATGELFF. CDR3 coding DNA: TGTGCCAGCAGTTTCTCTAGGGGACTAGCGACCGGGGAGCTGTTTTTT.

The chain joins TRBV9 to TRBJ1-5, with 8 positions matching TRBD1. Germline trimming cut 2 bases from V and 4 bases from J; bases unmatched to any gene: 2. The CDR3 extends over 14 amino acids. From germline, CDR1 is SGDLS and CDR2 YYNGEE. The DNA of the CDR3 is TGTGCCAGCAGCGTGACAGGGGATAATCAGCCCCAGCATTTT. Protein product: CASSVTGDNQPQHF.

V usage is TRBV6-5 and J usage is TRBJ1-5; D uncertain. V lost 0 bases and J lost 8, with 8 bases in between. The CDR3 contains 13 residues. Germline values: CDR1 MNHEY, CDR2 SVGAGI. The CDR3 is CASSYSITKPQHF. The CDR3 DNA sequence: TGTGCCAGCAGTTACTCGATTACAAAGCCCCAGCATTTT.

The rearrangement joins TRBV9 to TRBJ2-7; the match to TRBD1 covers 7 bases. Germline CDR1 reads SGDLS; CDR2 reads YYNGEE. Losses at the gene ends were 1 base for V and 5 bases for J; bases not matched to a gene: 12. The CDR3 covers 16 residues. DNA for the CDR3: TGTGCCAGCAGCGTAAAGATATCAGGGGGTCGGAACGAGCAGTACTTC. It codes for CASSVKISGGRNEQYF.

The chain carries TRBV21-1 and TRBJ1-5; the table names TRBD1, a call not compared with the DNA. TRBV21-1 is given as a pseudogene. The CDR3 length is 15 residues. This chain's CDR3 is CASTFRDRGNQPQHF. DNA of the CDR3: TGTGCCAGCACCTTCCGGGACAGGGGTAATCAGCCCCAGCATTTT.

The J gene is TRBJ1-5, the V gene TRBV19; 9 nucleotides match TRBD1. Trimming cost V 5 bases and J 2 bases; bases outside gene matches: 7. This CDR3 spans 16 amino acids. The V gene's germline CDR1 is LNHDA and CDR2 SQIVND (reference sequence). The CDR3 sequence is CASSLPQGARNQPQHF. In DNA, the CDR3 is TGTGCCAGTAGTTTACCACAGGGGGCACGCAATCAGCCCCAGCATTTT.

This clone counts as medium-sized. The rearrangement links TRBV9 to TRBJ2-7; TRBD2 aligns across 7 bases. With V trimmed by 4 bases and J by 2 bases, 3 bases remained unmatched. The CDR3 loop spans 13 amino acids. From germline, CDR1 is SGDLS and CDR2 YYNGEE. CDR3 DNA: TGTGCCAGCAGCCCTAGCGGAACCTACGAGCAGTACTTC. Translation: CASSPSGTYEQYF.

The CDR3: CASRLYSSSYNEQFF. The CDR3 DNA sequence: TGTGCCAGCAGGTTGTACTCCAGCTCCTACAATGAGCAGTTCTTC. V gene TRBV2 combines with J gene TRBJ2-1, with no clear D. V dropped 6 bases and J dropped 0 bases, with 12 bases sitting between them. The CDR3 length is 15 residues. In germline, CDR1 is SNHLY, CDR2 FYNNEI.